Given below is one T cell receptor (beta chain) in context. Its matching antigen is unknown. This sample is drawn from a study of CXCR3-negative and CXCR3-positive naive CD8 T cells. Study-level points and caveats: Both naive subsets had comparably high diversity; memory CD8+ cells much lower.

CDR3 length: 16 residues. Germline assignment: CDR1 SEHNR and CDR2 FQNEAQ (reference sequence). It was by 5' RACE with UMI labels that the TRB cDNA libraries were prepared. After re-calling the 5' RACE reads, TCRdb lists one entry per CDR3 protein, DNA absent. The sample table sets out 65,000 to 75,000 distinct CDR3 sequences. This receptor was identified in a human donor in good health. Some clones in this sample may be carry-over from other donors' samples. The chain couples TRBV7-9 to TRBJ1-1; there is no DNA to check the TCRdb D call of TRBD1. What was sequenced was naive CXCR3- CD8+ T cells from blood. Specified subset: CD45RO-CCR7+CD27+CD95- naive CD8+ T cells lacking CXCR3 (TNR3-). The CDR3 loop is CASSLKDRGLNTEAFF. Supplemented by reference TRBV7-9 and TRBJ1-1, the full variable domain reads DTGVSQNPRHKITKRGQNVTFRCDPISEHNRLYWYRQTLGQGPEFLTYFQNEAQLEKSRLLSDRFSAERPKGSFSTLEIQRTEQGDSAMYLCASSLKDRGLNTEAFFGQGTRLTVV.